Presented here are 10 T cell receptor beta chains from one specimen sequenced in a study of metastatic and nonmetastatic thyroid tumors. With MiXCR, TCRdb reprocessed the PCR reads. The sample holds 29,000 or so clones, roughly 4% seen once. Thyroid surgery was preceded by no treatment in any patient. The material sequenced was blood. The receptor set was obtained from a female donor with papillary thyroid cancer or a benign thyroid nodule (not recorded which). Some clones in this sample may be carry-over from other donors' samples.

A word on this clone: The same CDR3 can be traced to other DNA sequences in this sample. The gene calls are TRBV28 and TRBJ1-1; D gene uncertain. CDR1 is MDHEN, CDR2 SYDVKM, per germline. Trimming shortened V by 5 bases and J by 11 bases, and 18 bases separated the two germline ends. The CDR3 contains 13 residues. Here the CDR3 DNA reads TGTGCCAGCAGTCACCCCGGATTCCAGAACGCTTTCTTT. It yields the protein CASSHPGFQNAFF.

This clone occurred many times. This chain uses TRBV7-9 with TRBJ1-2, with 7 positions matching TRBD1. Germline trimming cut 3 bases from V and 0 bases from J; bases unmatched to any gene: 4. Looked up from germline, CDR1 is SEHNR and CDR2 is FQNEAQ (reference sequence). There are 15 residues in the CDR3. Here the CDR3 DNA reads TGTGCCAGCAGCTTCTGGGACAGAGCTAACTATGGCTACACCTTC. Its translation: CASSFWDRANYGYTF.

This clone was detected ten times or more. The chain couples TRBV7-9 to TRBJ2-3, with D possibly being TRBD1 or TRBD2 (6 bases each). The germline V gene has CDR1 SEHNR and CDR2 FQNEAQ (reference sequence). V lost 4 bases and J 1 base, leaving 12 bases between the germline ends. This CDR3 has 15 amino acids. CDR3 in DNA: TGTGCCAGCAGCTGGGGGGCGTGGGGCACAGATACGCAGTATTTT. Its protein product is CASSWGAWGTDTQYF. Full variable domain (rest looked up from reference TRBV7-9 and TRBJ2-3): DTGVSQNPRHKITKRGQNVTFRCDPISEHNRLYWYRQTLGQGPEFLTYFQNEAQLEKSRLLSDRFSAERPKGSFSTLEIQRTEQGDSAMYLCASSWGAWGTDTQYFGPGTRLTVL.

The chain is built from TRBV6-1 and TRBJ2-7; 9 positions match TRBD1. CDR1 MNHNS and CDR2 SASEGT come from the germline V gene. J gave up 2 bases and V 4 bases, and 6 bases lay outside the gene matches. The CDR3 is 15 amino acids. This CDR3 reads CASSVGTGLPYEQYF. CDR3 coding DNA: TGTGCCAGCAGTGTGGGGACAGGGCTGCCCTACGAGCAGTACTTC.

By share, this clone ranks as medium-sized (0.01 to 0.1%). The chain combines TRBV28 with TRBJ2-3, with D unresolved. V lost 4 bases, J lost 1 base, and 9 bases lay in between. CDR1 is MDHEN, CDR2 SYDVKM, per germline. There are 14 residues in the CDR3. The CDR3: CASSSPWGTDTQYF. For the CDR3, the DNA is TGTGCCAGCAGTTCCCCTTGGGGCACAGATACGCAGTATTTT.

By sample share, this clone is medium-sized. This rearrangement joins TRBV6-1 to TRBJ1-6; D might be TRBD1 (5 bases). Per the germline V gene, CDR1 is MNHNS and CDR2 is SASEGT. The V gene lost 2 bases and the J gene lost 9 bases, with 11 bases spanning the gap. This CDR3 is built from 14 residues. CDR3 in DNA: TGTGCCAGCAGTGAACGAGGGGCCGGTTCACCCCTCCACTTT. Protein: CASSERGAGSPLHF.

The table lists this clone with many counts. V usage is TRBV29-1 and J usage is TRBJ1-3, with 7 bases identical to TRBD1. The CDR3 spans 14 residues. V was clipped by 5 bases and J by 4 bases; unmatched bases: 8. Germline assignment: CDR1 SQVTM and CDR2 ANQGSEA. CDR3 loop: CSVNRDSNGNTIYF. The CDR3 DNA reads TGCAGCGTTAACCGGGACAGCAACGGAAACACCATATATTTT.

The rearrangement links TRBV6-1 to TRBJ2-1; 8 bases agree with TRBD2. With V trimmed by 3 bases and J by 0 bases, 1 base remained unmatched. This CDR3 has 15 residues. Germline V gives CDR1 MNHNS, CDR2 SASEGT. The CDR3 bases are TGTGCCAGCAGTGACAGCGGGAGCTCCTACAATGAGCAGTTCTTC. Its translation is CASSDSGSSYNEQFF.

This clone was seen a handful of times. The chain links TRBV12-3 or TRBV12-4 to TRBJ1-5; unclear D gene. Deletions cut 3 bases from V and 7 bases from J, with 7 bases between. The CDR3 contains 12 residues. In DNA, the CDR3 is TGTGCCAGCAGTTTTTCCGGACAGCCCCAGCATTTT. Its translation is CASSFSGQPQHF.

This chain uses TRBV28 with TRBJ1-2; the D gene is possibly TRBD1 (5 bases). V dropped 4 bases and J dropped 6 bases, with 21 bases sitting between them. The V gene's germline CDR1 is MDHEN and CDR2 SYDVKM. The CDR3 consists of 16 residues. The DNA for the CDR3 is TGTGCCAGCAGTTACCCGGGGGGGAGCGATCTGAATGGCTACACCTTC. It specifies CASSYPGGSDLNGYTF.